The text below deals with one TCR beta chain. No antigen is known for it. The data originate from a study of T cell responses to AZD1222 COVID-19 vaccine. Study outcomes and limitations: The sample set comprised mostly white British donors with more females, and clonal diversity was possibly underestimated.

The germline gives CDR1 SQVTM, CDR2 ANQGSEA. The CDR3 spans 13 residues. V gave up 4 bases and J gave up 9 bases; unmatched junction bases: 5. Some clones are missing from TCRdb's copy, which holds only in-frame ones; the method was immunoSEQ multiplex PCR. Of some 150,000 clones listed, 80% to 95% are singletons. The chain carries TRBV29-1 and TRBJ2-2; 10 bases match TRBD1. This clonotype originated in an adult who received the AZD1222 COVID-19 vaccine. Specimen: peripheral blood, collected 28 days after the second AZD1222 dose. CDR3 residues: CSVATGGWRELFF. As DNA, the CDR3 is TGCAGCGTTGCGACAGGGGGCTGGCGGGAGCTGTTTTTT.